Listed below are T cell receptor beta chains from one sample, sequenced in a study of shared clonotypes between healthy human individuals. Using immunoSEQ multiplex PCR, the repertoire was profiled, and TCRdb retains in-frame clones only, with some absent. The repertoire includes 2 million to 2.5 million clones, over 85% of them detected once, and around 0.13% sits in the top ten. The sample was naive CD4+ T cells sorted from blood. The origin of the receptors is a man aged 18 to 29 in good health. Both conserved end residues are part of each CDR3. D genes are given only for firm matches. Some rows mark clone size as missing; the rest say once, few, many or name a class of expanded clone.

clone_size j_call v_call d_call cdr3_aa cdr3_nt
. TRBJ2-2 TRBV7-2 . CASSLIRIPTGELFF TGTGCCAGCAGCTTAATAAGAATTCCCACCGGGGAGCTGTTTTTT
. TRBJ2-3 TRBV5-1 . CASSLETATDTQYF TGCGCCAGCAGCTTGGAGACTGCCACAGATACGCAGTATTTT
. TRBJ1-1 TRBV19 . CASSIPGKNTEAFF TGTGCCAGTAGTATCCCAGGAAAGAACACTGAAGCTTTCTTT
. TRBJ1-1 TRBV18 TRBD1 CASSGLGQGATEAFF TGTGCCAGCTCTGGGCTGGGACAGGGGGCCACTGAAGCTTTCTTT
. TRBJ2-3 TRBV19 TRBD2 CASSQSGSGTDTQYF TGTGCCAGCTCTCAGAGCGGGAGTGGTACAGATACGCAGTATTTT
. TRBJ2-1 TRBV5-1 . CASSLVGGDNEQFF TGCGCCAGCAGCTTGGTAGGAGGGGACAATGAGCAGTTCTTC
. TRBJ2-5 TRBV10-1 . CASSPDLSQETQYF TGCGCCAGCAGCCCAGACTTATCGCAAGAGACCCAGTACTTC
. TRBJ1-2 TRBV25-1 . CASSDGGRGYGYTF TGTGCCAGCAGTGATGGGGGGCGGGGCTATGGCTACACCTTC
. TRBJ2-7 TRBV7-2 . CASSPQTRINGEQYF TGTGCCAGCAGTCCTCAGACTAGAATAAACGGCGAGCAGTACTTC
. TRBJ1-2 TRBV6-1 . CASSPYIVGYTF TGTGCCAGCAGTCCTTACATAGTAGGCTACACCTTC
. TRBJ2-1 TRBV2 . CASSEGLVGEQFF TGTGCCAGCAGTGAAGGACTAGTCGGGGAGCAGTTCTTC
. TRBJ1-1 TRBV4-1 . CASSQTVSGHAEAFF TGCGCCAGCAGCCAAACGGTATCGGGTCATGCTGAAGCTTTCTTT
. TRBJ2-5 TRBV5-1 TRBD2 CASSLSSGGIQETQYF TGCGCCAGCAGCTTGAGTAGCGGGGGGATCCAAGAGACCCAGTACTTC
. TRBJ2-5 TRBV2 TRBD2 CASSPGLGTETQYF TGTGCCAGCAGCCCGGGACTAGGAACAGAGACCCAGTACTTC
once TRBJ1-1 TRBV10-1 TRBD1 CASRSTGGRAEAFF TGCGCCAGCAGATCCACAGGGGGCAGGGCTGAAGCTTTCTTT
. TRBJ1-4 TRBV2 TRBD1 CASSEDRASEKLFF TGTGCCAGCAGCGAGGACAGGGCTAGTGAAAAACTGTTTTTT
. TRBJ1-2 TRBV20-1 . CSALEQPGYTF TGCAGTGCGTTAGAACAGCCCGGCTACACCTTC
. TRBJ2-2 TRBV15 . CATSRVERPTGELFF TGTGCCACCAGCAGAGTGGAGCGGCCCACCGGGGAGCTGTTTTTT
. TRBJ1-6 TRBV27 . CASSLRGHNNSPLHF TGTGCCAGCAGTCTCCGGGGACATAATAATTCACCCCTCCACTTT
. TRBJ2-2 TRBV7-2 . CASRPDGVAGELFF TGTGCCAGCAGACCCGATGGAGTTGCCGGGGAGCTGTTTTTT
. TRBJ2-7 TRBV11-3 . CASSLGQFYEQYF TGTGCCAGCAGCTTAGGACAGTTCTACGAGCAGTACTTC
. TRBJ1-2 TRBV2 . CASSVGLDNGYTF TGTGCCAGCAGTGTTGGGCTGGATAATGGCTACACCTTC
. TRBJ2-3 TRBV6-5 . CATTRERTSTDTQYF TGTGCCACCACCAGGGAGCGGACTAGCACAGATACGCAGTATTTT
. TRBJ2-1 TRBV28 TRBD1 CASSVRQGWDEQFF TGTGCCAGCAGTGTTCGACAGGGTTGGGATGAGCAGTTCTTC
. TRBJ2-3 TRBV5-4 . CASSLGAQGGIDTQYF TGTGCCAGCAGCTTGGGTGCCCAAGGTGGTATAGATACGCAGTATTTT
. TRBJ2-1 TRBV18 TRBD2 CASSPLAGVYQDSYNEQFF TGTGCCAGCTCACCACTAGCGGGAGTTTATCAAGACTCCTACAATGAGCAGTTCTTC
. TRBJ1-6 TRBV7-9 . CASSATVEGKDNSPLHF TGTGCCAGCAGCGCAACCGTTGAGGGGAAGGATAATTCACCCCTCCACTTT
. TRBJ2-1 TRBV11-2 . CASSRLGASGYSYNEQFF TGTGCCAGCAGCCGACTCGGAGCTTCCGGGTATTCCTACAATGAGCAGTTCTTC
. TRBJ2-7 TRBV27 TRBD1 CASSLLENRGNEQYF TGTGCCAGCAGTTTGCTCGAGAACAGGGGTAACGAGCAGTACTTC
. TRBJ1-2 TRBV5-4 TRBD1 CASSGTGYSTNYGYTF TGTGCCAGCAGCGGGACAGGGTACTCTACTAACTATGGCTACACCTTC
once TRBJ2-5 TRBV4-1 TRBD2 CASSQGAAGGAETQYF TGCGCCAGCAGCCAAGGGGCAGCGGGAGGTGCAGAGACCCAGTACTTC
once TRBJ2-7 TRBV5-1 TRBD1 CASRQTGGSDEQYF TGCGCCAGCAGACAAACAGGGGGGAGCGACGAGCAGTACTTC
. TRBJ1-4 TRBV2 . CASSPGPINEKLFF TGTGCCAGCAGTCCGGGCCCTATTAATGAAAAACTGTTTTTT
. TRBJ1-3 TRBV9 . CASSVVSDGNTIYF TGTGCCAGCAGCGTAGTCAGCGACGGAAACACCATATATTTT
. TRBJ2-7 TRBV7-2 TRBD1 CASSVTGEREQYF TGTGCCAGCAGCGTAACAGGGGAACGGGAGCAGTACTTC
. TRBJ1-5 TRBV6-1 . CASVRTSNQPQHF TGTGCCAGCGTTAGAACGAGCAATCAGCCCCAGCATTTT
. TRBJ2-4 TRBV5-1 . CASKGETKNIQYF TGCGCCAGCAAAGGCGAGACCAAAAACATTCAGTACTTC
. TRBJ1-1 TRBV5-1 . CASSLDRTPYTEAFF TGCGCCAGCAGCCTGGACAGAACCCCCTACACTGAAGCTTTCTTT
. TRBJ1-6 TRBV19 . CASRGEGNSPLHF TGTGCCAGTAGGGGAGAGGGTAATTCACCCCTCCACTTT
. TRBJ2-3 TRBV5-1 TRBD2 CASSYYGGESTDTQYF TGCGCCAGCAGCTACTACGGGGGGGAAAGCACAGATACGCAGTATTTT
. TRBJ2-7 TRBV19 . CASSISRDRAYEQYF TGTGCCAGTAGTATCTCCCGCGATAGGGCCTACGAGCAGTACTTC
once TRBJ2-7 TRBV7-2 TRBD1 CASSLPGGAYEQYF TGTGCCAGCAGCTTACCAGGGGGCGCCTACGAGCAGTACTTC
. TRBJ2-7 TRBV21-1 . CASRDSSTSGSEQYF TGTGCCAGCAGAGATTCCTCTACTAGCGGTTCGGAGCAGTACTTC
. TRBJ2-1 TRBV11-3 . CASTPKLGNEQFF TGTGCCAGCACCCCTAAATTGGGCAATGAGCAGTTCTTC
. TRBJ2-5 TRBV5-1 . CASSAGHSGQETQYF TGCGCCAGCAGCGCCGGACACTCCGGCCAAGAGACCCAGTACTTC
. TRBJ2-7 TRBV18 TRBD2 CASSPGLAGEQYF TGTGCCAGCTCCCCGGGACTAGCGGGAGAGCAGTACTTC
. TRBJ2-7 TRBV6-1 TRBD2 CASSKGGLAPSEQYF TGTGCCAGCAGCAAAGGGGGACTAGCCCCCAGCGAGCAGTACTTC
. TRBJ2-2 TRBV13 TRBD1 CASRQQGRTGELFF TGTGCCAGCCGCCAACAGGGGCGCACCGGGGAGCTGTTTTTT
. TRBJ2-7 TRBV7-9 TRBD2 CASSSTSGSEEQYF TGTGCCAGCAGCTCGACTAGCGGCTCTGAAGAGCAGTACTTC
. TRBJ2-3 TRBV29-1 . CSVGRWDPNADTQYF TGCAGCGTTGGGCGGTGGGACCCAAATGCAGATACGCAGTATTTT
. TRBJ2-3 TRBV7-2 TRBD2 CASSSWTRTDTQYF TGTGCCAGCAGCTCCTGGACTAGGACGGATACGCAGTATTTT
. TRBJ1-1 TRBV6-1 . CASSEAIWGTEGDFF TGTGCCAGCAGTGAAGCGATCTGGGGGACTGAGGGGGATTTCTTT
once TRBJ2-7 TRBV10-3 . CAISEREDEQYF TGTGCCATCAGTGAGAGAGAAGACGAGCAGTACTTC
few TRBJ1-5 TRBV2 . CASSEEGGAQPQHF TGTGCCAGCAGTGAAGAGGGAGGAGCTCAGCCCCAGCATTTT
. TRBJ1-1 TRBV27 . CASTSGRLNTEAFF TGTGCCAGCACTTCGGGACGGTTGAACACTGAAGCTTTCTTT